This T cell receptor (beta chain) is from a study of blood T cell repertoires in COVID-19. Study information: Donors in the United States, Italy and Spain gave samples during acute or convalescent COVID-19. The analysed material was cDNA or gDNA that came from T cells, B-cell-depleted T cells, or PBMCs.

The CDR3 is made up of 19 amino acids. Original data processing: Researchers report that nucleated cell counts were estimated from reference gene primer amplification. The assay was immunoSEQ multiplex PCR, and TCRdb's table has in-frame clones only and misses some. The V and J calls and clone size were taken over from that table, and D and trimming were inferred from the DNA. The sample carries fewer than 300,000 clones, 80% to 95% recorded once. The TCR sequence derives from a woman in her twenties or thirties who had recovered from COVID-19. Sequenced sample: PBMCs or T cells enriched from blood (not recorded which). The chain has TRBV21-1 and TRBJ1-1. TRBV21-1 is a pseudogene. Here the CDR3 DNA reads TGTGCCAGCAGCAACGTAAAAACCTCCGGGTCGTACTCGGACACTGAAGCTTTCTTT. Amino acid sequence: CASSNVKTSGSYSDTEAFF.